The 27 T cell receptor beta chains in this list originate from one sample, sequenced in a study of T cell clonality in common variable immunodeficiency. Method: immunoSEQ multiplex PCR; TCRdb's copy keeps in-frame clones and lacks some. This repertoire lists 40,000 to 45,000 clones without singletons; roughly 2.9% sits in the top ten. Material: peripheral blood mononuclear cells. All receptors come from a person between 18 and 69 years old in good health.

This clone was counted at least ten times. Read data end 3 residues before the CDR3 end; the end is taken from the germline J gene. The chain is built from TRBV29-1 and TRBJ1-2, with a tentative D call TRBD1 (6 bases). Looked up from germline, CDR1 is SQVTM and CDR2 is ANQGSEA. This CDR3 has 14 residues. V lost 3 bases, J lost 1 base, and 12 bases lay in between. CDR3 protein: CSVEDQGNNYGYTF. Partial CDR3 DNA: TGCAGCGTTGAGGATCAGGGGAATAACTATGGC.

This clone was picked up many times. CDR3 amino acids: CAISDRGSNEKLFF. The covered CDR3 bases are TGTGCCATCAGTGACCGGGGTTCTAATGAAAAA. The chain combines TRBV10-3 with TRBJ1-4; no clear D. The read stops 3 residues short of the end of the CDR3; the missing end is completed from the germline J gene. Trimming cost V 3 bases and J 3 bases, with 8 bases left between them. The CDR3 totals 14 residues. Germline V CDR1 and CDR2: ENHRY, SYGVKD.

This clone was observed at least ten times. The CDR3 goes on 3 residues after the read ends, and that part is filled in from the germline J gene. V and J are TRBV20-1 and TRBJ1-1, with D possibly TRBD1 on 6 matching bases. The germline V gene encodes CDR1 DFQATT and CDR2 SNEGSKA (reference sequence). V was pared by 5 bases and J by 0 bases, with 7 bases between. The CDR3 covers 12 residues. CDR3: CSARTVNTEAFF. Incomplete CDR3 DNA: TGCAGTGCTCGGACAGTGAACACTGAA.

This clone has more than one count but fewer than ten. The read falls 3 residues short of the CDR3 end, and the missing part is taken from the germline J gene. The J gene is TRBJ1-2, the V gene TRBV6-1; perhaps TRBD1 as D (5 bases). CDR3 size: 16 residues. CDR1 is MNHNS and CDR2 is SASEGT in the germline V gene. The CDR3: CASSDLPSGTTYDYTF. CDR3 DNA, as far as it was read: TGTGCCAGCAGTGATCTGCCTAGCGGGACGACCTACGAC.

This clone has more than one count but fewer than ten. The read is 3 residues too short to cover the CDR3 end, so that end is filled in from the germline J gene. J is TRBJ2-1 and V is TRBV20-1; 11 nucleotides align to TRBD2. Per germline, CDR1 DFQATT and CDR2 SNEGSKA (reference sequence). J lost 6 bases, V lost 3 bases, and 10 bases had no gene match. The CDR3 is 16 residues long. This CDR3 reads CSASETGLAGINEQFF. Partial CDR3 DNA: TGCAGTGCTAGCGAAACAGGACTAGCGGGTATCAATGAG.

At least ten counts were recorded for this clone. The CDR3 end lies 3 residues beyond the end of the read and is filled in from the germline J gene. The chain has TRBV4-1 and TRBJ2-5, with 12 bases identical to TRBD2. Germline V CDR1 and CDR2: MGHRA, YSYEKL. This CDR3 has 16 amino acids. J was trimmed by 5 bases and V by 7 bases; bases with no gene match: 11. CDR3 loop: CASNPTSGGIGETQYF. Partial CDR3 DNA: TGCGCCAGCAATCCGACTAGCGGGGGAATAGGGGAGACC.

This clone occurred many times. The read falls 3 residues short of the CDR3 end, and the missing part is taken from the germline J gene. The V and J genes are TRBV23-1 and TRBJ1-3; tentatively, D is TRBD1 (6 bases). TRBV23-1 has ORF status, its function being uncertain. Trimming pared 3 bases from V and 1 base from J, leaving 22 bases between. The CDR3 has 19 amino acids. The CDR3 loop is CASSHPSGDSGDSGNTIYF. The sequenced CDR3 bases are TGCGCCAGCAGTCACCCATCAGGCGATTCAGGGGATTCTGGAAACACC.

This clone came up many times. The read comes to an end 3 residues before the CDR3 does, leaving the germline J gene to fill in the end. V is TRBV2 and J is TRBJ2-2, with 8 bases lining up with TRBD2. Trimming took 9 bases from V and 8 from J; bases not matched to a gene: 11. CDR1 SNHLY and CDR2 FYNNEI come from the germline V gene. This CDR3 has 14 residues. The chain's CDR3 is CASTSGTRVGELFF. The sequenced CDR3 bases are TGTGCCAGTACCTCCGGGACTAGAGTAGGGGAG.

In this sample, this clone turned up many times. From the germline J gene comes the end of the CDR3, since the read stops 3 residues before it. The J gene is TRBJ1-6, the V gene TRBV30, with D possibly TRBD1 on 6 matching bases. There are 13 residues in the CDR3. V was trimmed by 5 bases and J by 7 bases, leaving 12 bases between them. CDR1 is GTSNPN and CDR2 is SVGIG in the germline V gene (reference sequence). The chain's CDR3 is CAWATGLNSPLHF. Incomplete CDR3 DNA: TGTGCCTGGGCGACAGGTTTGAATTCACCC.

This clone was counted ten times or more. The CDR3 here is CASSTGTAYTDTQYF. Incomplete CDR3 DNA: TGTGCCAGTAGCACCGGGACAGCCTACACAGATACG. V and J are TRBV19 and TRBJ2-3, with TRBD1 identical over 7 bases. The CDR3 goes on 3 residues after the read ends, and that part is filled in from the germline J gene. Losses at the gene ends were 6 bases for V and 2 bases for J; bases not matched to a gene: 8. The CDR3 extends over 15 amino acids. Germline-derived CDR1 and CDR2 are LNHDA and SQIVND (reference sequence).

This clone has ten or more counts. Read coverage stops 3 residues before the CDR3 terminus; the germline J gene supplies the remainder. The genes are TRBV14 and TRBJ2-5; maybe TRBD1 (6 bases). Per germline, CDR1 SGHDN and CDR2 FVKESK. There are 13 residues in the CDR3. Trimming removed 3 bases from V and 3 bases from J, with 8 bases in between. Here the CDR3 reads CASSQRGKETQYF. The sequenced part of the CDR3 DNA is TGTGCCAGCAGCCAGAGGGGGAAAGAGACC.

Ten or more counts support this clone. The read ends 3 residues early relative to the CDR3; the germline J gene fills the gap. This rearrangement joins TRBV10-3 to TRBJ2-4; TRBD1 matches 9 bases. There are 13 residues in the CDR3. Germline V gives CDR1 ENHRY, CDR2 SYGVKD. Germline trimming cut 10 bases from V and 6 bases from J; bases unmatched to any gene: 7. The covered CDR3 bases are TGTGCCACTGGAGGGACAGGGTTAAACATT. As protein: CATGGTGLNI. The entire CDR3 sequence reads CATGGTGLNIQYF.

This clone was detected ten times or more. The read ends 3 residues before the CDR3 terminus; that terminus is restored from the germline J gene. The chain couples TRBV19 to TRBJ2-7; 13 positions agree with TRBD2. The ends lost 3 bases at V and 0 bases at J; junction bases unmatched: 5. This CDR3 comprises 17 residues. Germline V CDR1 and CDR2: LNHDA, SQIVND (reference sequence). Partial CDR3 DNA: TGTGCCAGTAGTATCACGGGACTAGCGGGGATCTCCTACGAG. This translates into CASSITGLAGISYE. The CDR3 in full is CASSITGLAGISYEQYF.

This clone was seen repeatedly, ten times or more. The sequence runs out 3 residues before the end of the CDR3; the remainder is reconstructed from the germline J gene. Within the sample, other DNA sequences also encode this same CDR3. The chain combines TRBV5-1 with TRBJ2-1; possible D gene TRBD1, 6 bases. Germline V gene sequence: CDR1 SGHRS, CDR2 YFSETQ. The CDR3 is 14 residues long. V was trimmed by 2 bases and J by 3 bases, leaving 9 bases between them. The CDR3 here is CASSFGDNYNEQFF. The part of the CDR3 DNA that was read is TGCGCCAGCAGCTTTGGGGACAACTACAATGAG.

This clone was observed many times. The read finishes 3 residues shy of the CDR3 end, and the germline J gene is used to complete it. This chain uses TRBV4-1 with TRBJ1-2; TRBD1 aligns across 7 bases. CDR1 MGHRA and CDR2 YSYEKL come from the germline V gene. The CDR3 has 17 residues. The part of the CDR3 DNA that was read is TGCGCCAGCAGCCAAGAACCCCCAAGCGGACAGGCGGACGGC. Amino acid sequence: CASSQEPPSGQADG. The whole CDR3 is CASSQEPPSGQADGYTF.

This clone has at least ten counts. The CDR3 end is not reached by the read, which stops 3 residues before it; the germline J gene fills it in. V is TRBV7-2 and J is TRBJ2-2, with no clear D. From germline, CDR1 is SGHTA and CDR2 FQGNSA. The CDR3 consists of 14 residues. The V end lost 1 base, the J end lost 7 bases, and 10 bases lay between the germline ends. Partial CDR3 DNA: TGTGCCAGCAGCTTAGGTCTATTTAGCGGGGAG. Its protein is CASSLGLFSGE. The whole CDR3 sequence is CASSLGLFSGELFF.

This clone appeared many times. The CDR3 DNA, read in part, is TGTGCCAGCAGCTTACGGACAGGGGGGAATGAG. Translation: CASSLRTGGNE. From start to end, the CDR3 is CASSLRTGGNEQFF. The V gene is TRBV7-9, the J gene TRBJ2-1; TRBD1 matches at 10 bases. The CDR3 extends 3 residues past the end of the read, so its final part is completed from the germline J gene. The germline gives CDR1 SEHNR, CDR2 FQNEAQ (reference sequence). CDR3 length equals 14 residues. The V gene end was trimmed by 2 bases and the J gene end by 7 bases; junction bases not matched to a gene: 2.

This clone was counted ten times or more. The observed sequence ends 3 residues before the CDR3 terminus, with the missing tail filled in from the germline J gene. J is TRBJ2-7 and V is TRBV4-2, with TRBD1 identical over 9 bases. This CDR3 has 21 amino acids. The germline gives CDR1 LGHNA, CDR2 YNFKEQ. After removal of 4 bases from V and 2 bases from J, the junction contained 24 bases not matched to a gene. The CDR3 reads CASSPQGGGTGLRGGTYEQYF. Partial CDR3 DNA: TGTGCCAGCAGCCCCCAGGGTGGTGGGACAGGGTTGCGCGGGGGCACCTACGAG.

This clone has a count of ten or more. The read stops 3 residues short of the end of the CDR3; the missing end is completed from the germline J gene. The chain carries TRBV5-1 and TRBJ2-2, with 7 bases aligning to TRBD2. V gave up 0 bases and J gave up 7 bases; unmatched junction bases: 6. CDR3 length: 15 amino acids. Germline lookup yields CDR1 SGHRS and CDR2 YFSETQ. CDR3: CASSLEGGRGGELFF. CDR3 DNA (partial): TGCGCCAGCAGCTTGGAGGGCGGGAGAGGCGGGGAG.

On this clone: The sequenced fragment ends 3 residues before the CDR3 boundary, so the rest is inferred from the germline J gene. V is TRBV25-1 and J is TRBJ2-3, with a tentative D call TRBD1 (6 bases). CDR3 length: 15 residues. CDR1 is MGHDK, CDR2 SYGVNS, per germline. V was cut by 1 base and J by 3 bases, with 11 bases left in between. The CDR3 DNA, read in part, is TGTGCCAGCAGTGAATTTACAGGGTTGACAGATACG. Protein product: CASSEFTGLTDT. The full CDR3 reads CASSEFTGLTDTQYF.

This clone was seen at least ten times. Read sequence stops 3 residues before the CDR3 end, and the germline J gene provides the missing end. The V and J genes are TRBV19 and TRBJ1-1; a possible D gene is TRBD1 (5 bases). Germline-derived CDR1 and CDR2 are LNHDA and SQIVND (reference sequence). This CDR3 region has 13 residues. CDR3 region: CASNAGTWIEAFF. The sequenced CDR3 bases are TGTGCCAGCAACGCCGGGACTTGGATAGAA. Based on the CDR3 plus reference TRBV19 and TRBJ1-1, the full variable domain is DGGITQSPKYLFRKEGQNVTLSCEQNLNHDAMYWYRQDPGQGLRLIYYSQIVNDFQKGDIAEGYSVSREKKESFPLTVTSAQKNPTAFYLCASNAGTWIEAFFGQGTRLTVV.

This clone appeared many times. The read stops 3 residues short of the end of the CDR3; the missing end is completed from the germline J gene. The V and J genes are TRBV5-1 and TRBJ2-2, with D tentatively TRBD1 (5 bases). The CDR3 totals 13 residues. CDR1 is SGHRS, CDR2 YFSETQ, per germline. This chain's CDR3 is CASSRGFGEKLFF. The covered CDR3 bases are TGCGCCAGCAGCAGGGGATTCGGCGAAAAG.

This clone was seen ten or more times. Read sequence stops 3 residues before the CDR3 end, and the germline J gene provides the missing end. This rearrangement joins TRBV18 to TRBJ2-5; 10 bases map to TRBD2. Trimming cost V 0 bases and J 6 bases; bases outside gene matches: 10. Germline CDR1 KGHSH, CDR2 LQKENI. The CDR3 spans 17 residues. CDR3 DNA (partial): TGTGCCAGCTCACCACCCCTAGCGGGAGCCGCCGGGAAGACC. Protein: CASSPPLAGAAGKT. In full, the CDR3 is CASSPPLAGAAGKTQYF.

For this clone: The missing CDR3 end, 3 residues past where the read stops, is filled in from the germline J gene. Other nucleotide sequences from this sample produce the same CDR3. The chain has TRBV2 and TRBJ1-5; D may be TRBD1 (5 bases). The CDR3 is 16 amino acids. From germline, CDR1 is SNHLY and CDR2 FYNNEI. Trimming removed 1 base at V and 0 bases at J, with 10 bases between. CDR3: CASSEVGQDSNQPQHF. CDR3 DNA, as far as it was read: TGTGCCAGCAGTGAAGTGGGGCAGGATAGCAATCAGCCC. Filled out from reference TRBV2 and TRBJ1-5, the complete variable domain reads EPEVTQTPSHQVTQMGQEVILRCVPISNHLYFYWYRQILGQKVEFLVSFYNNEISEKSEIFDDQFSVERPDGSNFTLKIRSTKLEDSAMYFCASSEVGQDSNQPQHFGDGTRLSIL.

This clone occurred many times. The sequence runs out 3 residues before the end of the CDR3; the remainder is reconstructed from the germline J gene. V usage is TRBV20-1 and J usage is TRBJ1-5; 10 bases are shared with TRBD1. V lost 4 bases, J lost 9 bases, and 6 bases stayed unmatched. In germline, CDR1 is DFQATT, CDR2 SNEGSKA (reference sequence). This CDR3 region has 13 residues. The sequenced part of the CDR3 DNA is TGCAGTGCTAAGGACAGGGGGAGTGGGCCC. Amino acid sequence: CSAKDRGSGP. The CDR3, in full, reads CSAKDRGSGPQHF.

This clone was seen a few times. The CDR3 end is not reached by the read, which stops 3 residues before it; the germline J gene fills it in. The chain is built from TRBV5-5 and TRBJ2-7; a weak D match, TRBD1 (6 bases). V was cut by 1 base and J by 4 bases, with 12 bases left in between. This CDR3 contains 14 residues. CDR1 is SGHKS and CDR2 is YYEKEE in the germline V gene (reference sequence). This chain's CDR3 is CASSLSSGVYEQYF. The covered CDR3 bases are TGTGCCAGCAGCTTGTCCTCAGGGGTTTACGAG.

In its sample, this clone was seen a few times. The DNA ends 3 residues before the CDR3 does, and the rest of the CDR3 is filled in from the germline J gene. The chain joins TRBV20-1 to TRBJ2-5, with TRBD2 matching over 7 bases. After removal of 0 bases from V and 5 bases from J, the junction contained 9 bases not matched to a gene. The germline V gene has CDR1 DFQATT and CDR2 SNEGSKA (reference sequence). This CDR3 is 15 amino acids long. CDR3 in amino acids: CSARDVAGQRETQYF. Incomplete CDR3 DNA: TGCAGTGCTAGAGATGTAGCGGGTCAGAGGGAGACC.